There are many counts of the clone carrying this T cell receptor (beta chain). The antigen is unknown. These data come from a study of T-cell reconstitution after alpha-beta-depleted transplantation in children. General observations from the study: Most T-cell counts and diversity one year after the transplant came from T cells that were newly produced.

Unique molecular identifiers tagged the TCRbeta library. TCRdb reanalysed the PCR reads using MiXCR and keeps one entry per CDR3 protein. The data show some 190,000 distinct CDR3 sequences, with over 8.5% seen just once and approximately 13% held by the top ten. V dropped 1 base and J dropped 4; count of bases not matched to a gene: 6. The CDR3 spans 15 residues. Germline V CDR1 and CDR2: SGHDT, YYEEEE. The sample here was PBMCs, taken before TCRalphabeta/CD19-depleted stem cell transplant. This sequence was found in a boy younger than 10 with acute myeloid leukemia, due to receive a stem cell transplant. This chain uses TRBV5-6 with TRBJ2-5, with 8 bases aligning to TRBD1. Written as DNA, the CDR3 is TGTGCCAGCAGCTTGTATTGGACAGGGATAGAGACCCAGTACTTC. Its protein is CASSLYWTGIETQYF.